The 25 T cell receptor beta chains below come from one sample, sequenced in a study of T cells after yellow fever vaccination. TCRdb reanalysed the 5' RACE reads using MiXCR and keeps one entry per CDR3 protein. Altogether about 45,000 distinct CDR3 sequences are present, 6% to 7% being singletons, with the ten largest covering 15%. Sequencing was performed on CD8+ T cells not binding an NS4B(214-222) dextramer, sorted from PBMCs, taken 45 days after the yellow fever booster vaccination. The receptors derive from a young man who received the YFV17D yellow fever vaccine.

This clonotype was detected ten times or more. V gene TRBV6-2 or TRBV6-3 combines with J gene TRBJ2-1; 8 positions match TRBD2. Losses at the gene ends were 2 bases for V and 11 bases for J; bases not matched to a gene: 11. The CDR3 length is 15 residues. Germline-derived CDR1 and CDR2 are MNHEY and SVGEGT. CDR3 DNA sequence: TGTGCCAGCAGTTACCCAGCGGGAGCCCCCTCTCAGCAGTTCTTC. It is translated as CASSYPAGAPSQQFF.

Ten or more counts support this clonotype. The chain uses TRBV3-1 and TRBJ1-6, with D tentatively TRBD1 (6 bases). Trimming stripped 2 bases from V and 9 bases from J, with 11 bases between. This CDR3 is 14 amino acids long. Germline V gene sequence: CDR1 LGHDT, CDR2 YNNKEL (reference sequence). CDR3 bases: TGTGCCAGCAGCCAATGGGGGCAGACTTCACCCCTCCACTTT. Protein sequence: CASSQWGQTSPLHF. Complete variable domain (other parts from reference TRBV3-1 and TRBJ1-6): DTAVSQTPKYLVTQMGNDKSIKCEQNLGHDTMYWYKQDSKKFLKIMFSYNNKELIINETVPNRFSPKSPDKAHLNLHINSLELGDSAVYFCASSQWGQTSPLHFGNGTRLTVT.

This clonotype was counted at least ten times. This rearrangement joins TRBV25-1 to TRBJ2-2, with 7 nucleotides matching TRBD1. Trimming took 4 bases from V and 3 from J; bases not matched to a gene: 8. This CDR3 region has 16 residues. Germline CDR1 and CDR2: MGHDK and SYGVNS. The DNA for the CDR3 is TGTGCCAGCAGTGCTACAGGGGTGAGATACACCGGGGAGCTGTTTTTT. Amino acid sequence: CASSATGVRYTGELFF.

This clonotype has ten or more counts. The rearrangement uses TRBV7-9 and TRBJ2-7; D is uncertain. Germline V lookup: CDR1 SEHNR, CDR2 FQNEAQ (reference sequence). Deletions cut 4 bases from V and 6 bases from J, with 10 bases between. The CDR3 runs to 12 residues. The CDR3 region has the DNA TGTGCCAGCAGCTCCAGATTCCTCGAGCAGTACTTC. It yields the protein CASSSRFLEQYF.

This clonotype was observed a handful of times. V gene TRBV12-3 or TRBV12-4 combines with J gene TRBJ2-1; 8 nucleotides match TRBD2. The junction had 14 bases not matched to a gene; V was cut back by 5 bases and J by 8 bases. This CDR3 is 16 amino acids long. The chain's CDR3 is CASSGGLAGGLDEQFF. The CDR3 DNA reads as TGTGCCAGCAGTGGCGGACTAGCCGGAGGTCTGGATGAGCAGTTCTTC.

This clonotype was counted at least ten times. The CDR3 loop is CATSDFGAYEQFF. The CDR3 DNA reads TGTGCCACCAGTGATTTCGGGGCTTACGAGCAGTTCTTC. This sequence joins TRBV24-1 and TRBJ2-1, with D perhaps being TRBD1 or TRBD2 (5 bases each). The length of the CDR3 is 13 residues. V was clipped by 1 base and J by 10 bases, with 10 bases between them. CDR1 is KGHDR, CDR2 SFDVKD, per germline.

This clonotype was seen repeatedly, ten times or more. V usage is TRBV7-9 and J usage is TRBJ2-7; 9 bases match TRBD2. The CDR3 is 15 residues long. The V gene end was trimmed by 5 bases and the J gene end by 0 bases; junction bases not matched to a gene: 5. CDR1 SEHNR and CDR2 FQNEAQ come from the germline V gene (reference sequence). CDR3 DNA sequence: TGTGCCAGCAGCCCAGGCGGGGGGGTCTCCTACGAGCAGTACTTC. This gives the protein CASSPGGGVSYEQYF.

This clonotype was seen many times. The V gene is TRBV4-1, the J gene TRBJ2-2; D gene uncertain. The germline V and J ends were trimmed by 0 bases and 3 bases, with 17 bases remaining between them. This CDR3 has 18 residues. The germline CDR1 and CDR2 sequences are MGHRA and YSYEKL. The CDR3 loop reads CASSQDGYYGQYTGELFF. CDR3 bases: TGCGCCAGCAGCCAAGATGGGTATTACGGCCAGTACACCGGGGAGCTGTTTTTT.

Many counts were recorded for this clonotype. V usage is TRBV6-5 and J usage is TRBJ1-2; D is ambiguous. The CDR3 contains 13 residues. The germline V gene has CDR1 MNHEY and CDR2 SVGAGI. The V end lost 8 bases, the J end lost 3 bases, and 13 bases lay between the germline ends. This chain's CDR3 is CASRGMTHYGYTF. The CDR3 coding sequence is TGTGCCAGCCGCGGGATGACCCACTATGGCTACACCTTC.

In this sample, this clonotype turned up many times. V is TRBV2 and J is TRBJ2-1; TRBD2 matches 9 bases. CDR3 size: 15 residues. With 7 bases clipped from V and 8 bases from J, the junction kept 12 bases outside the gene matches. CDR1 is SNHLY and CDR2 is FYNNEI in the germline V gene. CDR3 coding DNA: TGTGCCAGCAAGATGTCTAGCGGGGAGCGCCATGAGCAGTTCTTC. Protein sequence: CASKMSSGERHEQFF.

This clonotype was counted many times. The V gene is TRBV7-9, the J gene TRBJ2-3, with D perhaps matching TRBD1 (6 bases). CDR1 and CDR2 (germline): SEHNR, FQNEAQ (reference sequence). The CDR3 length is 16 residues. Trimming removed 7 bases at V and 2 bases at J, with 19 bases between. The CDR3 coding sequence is TGTGCCAGCACGGAGGCAGGGGACACTTTCACAGATACGCAGTATTTT. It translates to CASTEAGDTFTDTQYF.

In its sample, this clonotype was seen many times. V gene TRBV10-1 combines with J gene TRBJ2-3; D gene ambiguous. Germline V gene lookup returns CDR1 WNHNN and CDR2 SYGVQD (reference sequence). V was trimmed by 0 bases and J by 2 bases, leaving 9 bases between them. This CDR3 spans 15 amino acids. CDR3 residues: CASSESKGDTDTQYF. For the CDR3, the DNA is TGCGCCAGCAGTGAGTCTAAGGGTGACACAGATACGCAGTATTTT.

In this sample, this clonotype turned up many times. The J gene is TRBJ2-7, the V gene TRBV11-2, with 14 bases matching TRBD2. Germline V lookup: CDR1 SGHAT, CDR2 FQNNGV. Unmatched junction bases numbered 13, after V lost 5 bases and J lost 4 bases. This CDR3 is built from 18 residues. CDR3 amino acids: CASSPFPLGTSGSYEQYF. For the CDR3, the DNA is TGTGCCAGCAGCCCATTCCCGCTTGGGACTAGCGGGAGTTACGAGCAGTACTTC.

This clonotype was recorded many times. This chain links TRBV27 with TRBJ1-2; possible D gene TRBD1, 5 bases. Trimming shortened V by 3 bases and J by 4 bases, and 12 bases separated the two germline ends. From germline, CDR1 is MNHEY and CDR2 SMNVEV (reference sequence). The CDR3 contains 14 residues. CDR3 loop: CASSFSLDSYGYTF. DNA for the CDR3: TGTGCCAGCAGTTTCTCCTTAGACAGCTATGGCTACACCTTC.

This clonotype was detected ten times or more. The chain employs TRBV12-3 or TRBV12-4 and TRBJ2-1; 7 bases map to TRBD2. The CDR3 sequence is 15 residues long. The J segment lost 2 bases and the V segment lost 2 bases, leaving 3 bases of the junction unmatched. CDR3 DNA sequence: TGTGCCAGCAGTTTATTGGCGGGAGCCTACAATGAGCAGTTCTTC. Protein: CASSLLAGAYNEQFF.

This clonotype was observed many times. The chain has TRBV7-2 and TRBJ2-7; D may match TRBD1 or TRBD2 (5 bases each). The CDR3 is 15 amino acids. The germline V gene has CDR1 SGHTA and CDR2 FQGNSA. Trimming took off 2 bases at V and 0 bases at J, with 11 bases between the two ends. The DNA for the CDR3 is TGTGCCAGCAGCTTATGGGACCAAATCTCCTACGAGCAGTACTTC. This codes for CASSLWDQISYEQYF.

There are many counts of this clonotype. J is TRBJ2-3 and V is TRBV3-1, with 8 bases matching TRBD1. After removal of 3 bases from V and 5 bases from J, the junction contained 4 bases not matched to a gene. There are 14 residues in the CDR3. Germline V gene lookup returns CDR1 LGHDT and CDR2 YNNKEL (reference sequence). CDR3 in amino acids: CASSHGQGQDTQYF. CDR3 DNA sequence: TGTGCCAGCAGCCACGGACAGGGTCAAGATACGCAGTATTTT.

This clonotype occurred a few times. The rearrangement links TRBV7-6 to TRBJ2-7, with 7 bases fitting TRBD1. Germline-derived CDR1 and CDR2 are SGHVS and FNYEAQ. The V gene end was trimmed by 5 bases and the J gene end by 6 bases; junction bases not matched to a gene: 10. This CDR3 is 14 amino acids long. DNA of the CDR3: TGTGCCAGCAGCCACGGGGACAGTTCGGTCGAGCAGTACTTC. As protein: CASSHGDSSVEQYF.

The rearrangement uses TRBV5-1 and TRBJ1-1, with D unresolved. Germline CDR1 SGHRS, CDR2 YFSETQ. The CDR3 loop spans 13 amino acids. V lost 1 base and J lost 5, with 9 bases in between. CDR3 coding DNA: TGCGCCAGCAGCTTGTCCGGGAAGACTGAAGCTTTCTTT. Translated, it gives CASSLSGKTEAFF.

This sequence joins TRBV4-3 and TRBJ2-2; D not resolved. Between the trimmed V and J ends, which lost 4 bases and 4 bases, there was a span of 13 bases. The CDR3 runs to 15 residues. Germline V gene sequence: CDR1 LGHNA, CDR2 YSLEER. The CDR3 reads CASSPTIRGTGELFF. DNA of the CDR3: TGCGCCAGCAGCCCCACAATCCGAGGCACCGGGGAGCTGTTTTTT.

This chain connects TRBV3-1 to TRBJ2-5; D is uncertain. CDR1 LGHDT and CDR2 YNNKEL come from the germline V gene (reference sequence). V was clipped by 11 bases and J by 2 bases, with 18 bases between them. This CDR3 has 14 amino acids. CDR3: CACCQESGQETQYF. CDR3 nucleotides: TGTGCCTGCTGCCAAGAGTCAGGACAAGAGACCCAGTACTTC.

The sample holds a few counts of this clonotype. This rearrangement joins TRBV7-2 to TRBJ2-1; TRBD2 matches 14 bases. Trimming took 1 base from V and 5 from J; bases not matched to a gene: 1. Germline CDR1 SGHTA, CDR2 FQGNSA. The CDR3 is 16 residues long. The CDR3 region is CASSLVGLAGDNEQFF. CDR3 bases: TGTGCCAGCAGCTTAGTGGGACTAGCGGGAGACAATGAGCAGTTCTTC. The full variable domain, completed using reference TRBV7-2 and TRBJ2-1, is GAGVSQSPSNKVTEKGKDVELRCDPISGHTALYWYRQSLGQGLEFLIYFQGNSAPDKSGLPSDRFSAERTGGSVSTLTIQRTQQEDSAVYLCASSLVGLAGDNEQFFGPGTRLTVL.

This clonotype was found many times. In DNA, the CDR3 is TGCGCCAGCAGCCAAGATTGGGGAATCTCCCTATACGATACGCAGTATTTT. Its protein is CASSQDWGISLYDTQYF. The J gene is TRBJ2-3, the V gene TRBV4-3; D call uncertain. Per germline, CDR1 LGHNA and CDR2 YSLEER. Trimming took 0 bases from V and 6 from J, leaving 19 bases between them. There are 17 residues in the CDR3.

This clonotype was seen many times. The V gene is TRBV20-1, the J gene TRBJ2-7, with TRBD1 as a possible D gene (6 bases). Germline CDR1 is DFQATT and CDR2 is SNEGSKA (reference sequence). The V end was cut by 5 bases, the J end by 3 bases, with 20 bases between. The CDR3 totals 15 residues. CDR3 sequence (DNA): TGCAGTGCTCCCCCACGACAGCCCAGGGGCTACGAGCAGTACTTC. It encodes CSAPPRQPRGYEQYF.

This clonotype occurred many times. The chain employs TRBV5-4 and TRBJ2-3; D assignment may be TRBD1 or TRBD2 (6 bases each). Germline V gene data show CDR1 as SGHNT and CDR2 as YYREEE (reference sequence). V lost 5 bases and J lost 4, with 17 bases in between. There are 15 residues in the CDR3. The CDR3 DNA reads TGTGCCAGCAGGCCGAAGGGGGGTTTGTCAGATACGCAGTATTTT. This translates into CASRPKGGLSDTQYF.